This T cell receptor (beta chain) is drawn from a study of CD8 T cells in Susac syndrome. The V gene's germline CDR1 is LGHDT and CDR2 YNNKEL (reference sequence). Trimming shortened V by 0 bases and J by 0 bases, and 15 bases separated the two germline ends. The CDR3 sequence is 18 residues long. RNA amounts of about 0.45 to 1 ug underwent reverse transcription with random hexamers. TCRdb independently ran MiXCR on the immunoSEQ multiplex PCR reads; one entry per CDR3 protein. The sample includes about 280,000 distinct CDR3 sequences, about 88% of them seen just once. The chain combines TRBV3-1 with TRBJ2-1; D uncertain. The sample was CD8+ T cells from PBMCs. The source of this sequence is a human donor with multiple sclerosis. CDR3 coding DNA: TGTGCCAGCAGCCAAGAAACCTCCCACAGCAGCTCCTACAATGAGCAGTTCTTC. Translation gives CASSQETSHSSSYNEQFF.